The T cell receptor (beta chain) under discussion was sequenced for a study of Graves' ophthalmopathy and Graves' hyperthyroidism. Study-wide findings and caveats: Blood was where most expanded thyroid clonotypes above 0.001 frequency also turned up.

TCR beta CDR3 regions were amplified from RNA transcripts. RT-PCR was first run with HTBI primers, then multiplex PCR in a second round. Using its own MiXCR run on the multiplex PCR reads, TCRdb lists one record per CDR3 protein. Of about 640,000 distinct CDR3 sequences detected, roughly 39% appear once; the ten largest clones hold over 2.5%. No donor had other autoimmune disease, uncontrolled infection, pregnancy or lactation. Symptoms, serum thyroxine and TRAb, thyroid ultrasound, and orbital computed tomography formed the diagnostic basis. With regard to this clonotype: Its matching antigen is unknown.

The TCR originated in an adult man with Graves' ophthalmopathy. The sample was peripheral blood.

The CDR3 DNA reads TGTGCCAGCAGCGTAGGGACTAGCGGGCAAAACTCCTACGAGCAGTACTTC. This codes for CASSVGTSGQNSYEQYF. The chain carries TRBV9 and TRBJ2-7; 11 bases match TRBD2. Germline lookup yields CDR1 SGDLS and CDR2 YYNGEE. The V segment lost 0 bases and the J segment 0 bases; nucleotides outside the gene matches: 5. The CDR3 covers 17 residues.